In its sample, the clone carrying this TCR beta chain was seen many times. The antigen is not known. The data are from a study of T cell repertoires in cytomegalovirus infection. Study summary: In public TCR beta signatures, there were indications of both CMV infection and matching HLA type. General study results and limits: Totalled public TCR beta family frequency picked out people who carried CMV plus the relevant HLA.

V was pared by 5 bases and J by 4 bases, with 11 bases of the junction left unmatched. The CDR3 covers 18 residues. Germline assignment: CDR1 SEHNR and CDR2 FQNEAQ (reference sequence). A single record per CDR3 protein comes from TCRdb applying MiXCR to the reads. Of about 180,000 distinct CDR3 sequences listed, approximately 14% are singletons. This rearrangement joins TRBV7-9 to TRBJ2-1; TRBD2 matches 13 bases. The source material was PBMCs. The TCR comes from a human donor in good health (CMV status not recorded). Some clones in this sample may be carry-over from other donors' samples. The CDR3 region is CASSAGLAGEWVYNEQFF. The CDR3 DNA is TGTGCCAGCAGCGCAGGACTAGCGGGAGAGTGGGTATACAATGAGCAGTTCTTC.